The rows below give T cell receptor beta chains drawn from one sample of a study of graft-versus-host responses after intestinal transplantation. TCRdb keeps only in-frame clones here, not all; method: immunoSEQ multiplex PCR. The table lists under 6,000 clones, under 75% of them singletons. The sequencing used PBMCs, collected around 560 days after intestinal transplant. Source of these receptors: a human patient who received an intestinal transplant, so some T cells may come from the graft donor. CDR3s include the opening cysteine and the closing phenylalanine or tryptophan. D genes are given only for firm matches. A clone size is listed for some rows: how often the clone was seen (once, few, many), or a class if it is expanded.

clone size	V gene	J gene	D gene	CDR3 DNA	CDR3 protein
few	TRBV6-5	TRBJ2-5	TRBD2	TGTGCCAGCAGTTACTCGCTAGCGGGGGCGGAGACCCAGTACTTC	CASSYSLAGAETQYF
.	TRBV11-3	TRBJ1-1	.	TGTGCCAGCAGCTTAGTCAGGGACACAGGGCGGGCTTTCTTT	CASSLVRDTGRAFF
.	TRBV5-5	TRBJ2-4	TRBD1	TGTGCCAGCAGCGCGCCGGGACAGCAGAAAAACATTCAGTACTTC	CASSAPGQQKNIQYF
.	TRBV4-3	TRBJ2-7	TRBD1	TGCGCCAGCAGCCAAGATCGGGGACAGGGAGTTTACGAGCAGTACTTC	CASSQDRGQGVYEQYF
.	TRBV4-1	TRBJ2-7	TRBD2	TGCGCCAGCAGCCAAGACTCTACTAGCGGGGGATACGAGCAGTACTTC	CASSQDSTSGGYEQYF
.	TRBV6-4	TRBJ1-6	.	TGTGCCAGCCGAGCAAGGGGCGAGAATTCACCCCTCCACTTT	CASRARGENSPLHF
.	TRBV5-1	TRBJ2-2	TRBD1	TGCGCCAGCAGCTTGAGACAGGGGGCGGCCGGGGAGCTGTTTTTT	CASSLRQGAAGELFF
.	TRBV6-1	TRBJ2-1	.	TGTGCCAGCAGTGAAAACCCGGGGACCCACAATGAGCAGTTCTTC	CASSENPGTHNEQFF
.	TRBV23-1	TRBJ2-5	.	TGCGCCAGCAGTCAATCCTCCGGGACACAAGAGACCCAGTACTTC	CASSQSSGTQETQYF
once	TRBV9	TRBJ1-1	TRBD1	TGTGCCAGCAGCACCCGACAGGGTGACACTGAAGCTTTCTTT	CASSTRQGDTEAFF
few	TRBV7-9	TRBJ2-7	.	TGTGCCAGCAGCTTGAGAGGAATGGACTACGAGCAGTACTTC	CASSLRGMDYEQYF
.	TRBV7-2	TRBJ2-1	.	TGTGCCAGCACCCCCCCGGGGGACCACTCCTACAATGAGCAGTTCTTC	CASTPPGDHSYNEQFF
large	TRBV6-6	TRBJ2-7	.	TGTGCCAGCAGTGCATGGGACGAGCAGTACTTC	CASSAWDEQYF
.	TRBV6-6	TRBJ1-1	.	TGTGCCAGCAGTTACAGGACAGAGAAAAACACTGAAGCTTTCTTT	CASSYRTEKNTEAFF
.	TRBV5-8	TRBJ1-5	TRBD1	TGTGCCAGCAGCTTGGACAGGGGTAGATCAAGGCCCCAGCATTTT	CASSLDRGRSRPQHF
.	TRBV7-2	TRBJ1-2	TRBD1	TGTGCCAGCAGCTTGGAACAGGGGATCACCTATGGCTACACCTTC	CASSLEQGITYGYTF
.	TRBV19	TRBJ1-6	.	TGTGCCAGTAGTACCCCGTCTGTATCTTGGATGATGGGCCATAATTCACCCCTCCACTTT	CASSTPSVSWMMGHNSPLHF
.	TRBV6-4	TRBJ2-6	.	TGTGCCAGCAGTGAGGACGGGGGCACTGGGGCCAACGTCCTGACTTTC	CASSEDGGTGANVLTF
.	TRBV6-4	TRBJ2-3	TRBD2	TGTGCCAGCAGCCCCAAAAGCGGGGGAGGCACAGATACGCAGTATTTT	CASSPKSGGGTDTQYF
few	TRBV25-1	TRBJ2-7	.	TGTGCCAGCAGTGAATCTTCCGAGGGGGGGGACTACTACGAGCAGTACTTC	CASSESSEGGDYYEQYF
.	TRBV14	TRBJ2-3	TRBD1	TGTGCCAGCAGCTTGGGACAGGGGCACACAGATACGCAGTATTTT	CASSLGQGHTDTQYF
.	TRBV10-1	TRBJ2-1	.	TGCGCCAGCAGCGCATCTTTTGGGGGAAATGAGCAGTTCTTC	CASSASFGGNEQFF
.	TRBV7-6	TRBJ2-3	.	TGTGCCAGCAGCTTAAGTACTAGCACAGATACGCAGTATTTT	CASSLSTSTDTQYF